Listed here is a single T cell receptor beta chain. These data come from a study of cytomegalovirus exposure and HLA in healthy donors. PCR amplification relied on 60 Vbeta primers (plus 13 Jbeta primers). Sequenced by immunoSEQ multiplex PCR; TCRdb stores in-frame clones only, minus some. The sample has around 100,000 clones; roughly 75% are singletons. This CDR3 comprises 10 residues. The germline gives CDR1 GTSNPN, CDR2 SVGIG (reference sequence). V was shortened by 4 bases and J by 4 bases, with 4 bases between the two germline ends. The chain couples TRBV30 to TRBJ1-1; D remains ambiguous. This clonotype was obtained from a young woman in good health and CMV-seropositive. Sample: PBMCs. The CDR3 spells CAWKATEAFF. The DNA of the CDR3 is TGTGCCTGGAAAGCCACTGAAGCTTTCTTT.